Sequencing of this T cell receptor beta chain was carried out in a study of identical twins (dated by TCRdb to 2015 to 2016). General notes on the study: To test whether fetal clonotypes persist, the study used deep sequencing on TCR alpha and beta repertoires from monozygotic twins, unrelated adults of various ages, and cord blood. To rule out contamination, the twin experiments were replicated at different times with different library preparation protocols.

What the work shows at the level of the full study, not this receptor alone: Abundant cord blood beta clonotypes had fewer insertions, young adult naive repertoires showed a similar but weaker trend, and memory repertoires showed no such trend. The excess sharing between twins in beta out-of-frame sequences was weaker because fewer shared sequences reduced the signal-to-noise ratio. Invariant T cells such as MAIT and iNKT could partly confound zero-insertion analyses, although diverse VJ usage argued against such confounding for most clonotypes. In monozygotic twins, out-of-frame TCR alpha sharing was systematically underestimated by recombination models, although the models agreed with sharing between unrelated individuals. Conclusions relied on cross-sectional statistical analysis, since the same donors could not be followed over many years. Out-of-frame TCR alpha sequences shared between twins showed an excess of low generation-probability sequences compared with coincidental sharing between unrelated individuals.

Every donor was a healthy Caucasian. Three unrelated non-twin adults were additionally sequenced: a male aged 18 to 29, a male aged 50 to 60 and a female aged 50 to 60. Using Miltenyi CD45RO+ enrichment and human naive T-cell isolation kits, memory (CD45RO+) and naive T cells were isolated from PBMC. A distance of 17 bases separates the germline ends of V and J, which lose 1 base and 4 bases respectively. Spanning cysteine to phenylalanine, the CDR3 consists of 18 amino acids. Of the read, only the CDR3 DNA is kept; its 54 bases are in frame from base 1. For CDR1 and CDR2, the germline V gene (reference sequence) lists SGHAT and FQDESV. In the case of this clonotype: The clone's antigen remains unknown. No much larger clonotype is one base removed from it; base qualities were not supplied.

Library construction relied on 5' RACE. For sequencing, an Illumina HiSeq 2000 was employed. A universal primer binding site was added through template switching, and the final cDNA carried a unique molecular identifier so that TCR cDNA molecules could be counted accurately. First-strand cDNA for TCR alpha and beta chains was synthesized from specific primers in the conserved constant-segment region. Each cDNA library was double barcoded, with a SMART-Mk sample barcode plus Illumina barcodes, to control for contamination. TruSeq adapter sequences, together with Illumina sample barcodes, were added in two successive PCR steps. Sequencing of the TCR alpha and beta cDNA libraries was done on the Illumina HiSeq platform using custom primers. Per the original workflow: MiGEC was used to process raw reads and extract unique molecular identifiers, and MiXCR was used to find CDR3 positions. Recombination models were inferred per individual with the repgenHMM and IGoR tools using an EM algorithm. Shared clonotype analysis was performed with the tcR package in R, normalizing sharing by the product of cloneset sizes. Out-of-frame nonproductive sequences were analyzed to study raw recombination free of thymic and clonal selection effects. TCRdb cleaned the public reads at Q25 with fastp, built clones with MiXCR and kept in-frame beta chains. Rows are combined by CDR3 protein, so each entry shows the most common genes and DNA. It is TCRdb's table, rather than the study itself, that gives the V and J calls and clone size. Across this sample there are about 690,000 distinct CDR3 sequences, with 5.5% to 7.5% seen only once. The ten largest account for 1.5% to 2% of the sample.

The V and J genes are TRBV11-1 and TRBJ2-6, with a weak D call of TRBD1 (5 bases match). Material for sequencing was naive T cells sorted from blood. In light of the paper, this sample's cell subset or site label describes: cells isolated with a human naive T-cell isolation kit. The clonotype comes from a man between 18 and 35 years old in good health. The bases are TGTGCCAGCAGCTTAGAAGGAGACAGAGCTCTCGGGGCCAACGTCCTGACTTTC. It is translated as CASSLEGDRALGANVLTF.